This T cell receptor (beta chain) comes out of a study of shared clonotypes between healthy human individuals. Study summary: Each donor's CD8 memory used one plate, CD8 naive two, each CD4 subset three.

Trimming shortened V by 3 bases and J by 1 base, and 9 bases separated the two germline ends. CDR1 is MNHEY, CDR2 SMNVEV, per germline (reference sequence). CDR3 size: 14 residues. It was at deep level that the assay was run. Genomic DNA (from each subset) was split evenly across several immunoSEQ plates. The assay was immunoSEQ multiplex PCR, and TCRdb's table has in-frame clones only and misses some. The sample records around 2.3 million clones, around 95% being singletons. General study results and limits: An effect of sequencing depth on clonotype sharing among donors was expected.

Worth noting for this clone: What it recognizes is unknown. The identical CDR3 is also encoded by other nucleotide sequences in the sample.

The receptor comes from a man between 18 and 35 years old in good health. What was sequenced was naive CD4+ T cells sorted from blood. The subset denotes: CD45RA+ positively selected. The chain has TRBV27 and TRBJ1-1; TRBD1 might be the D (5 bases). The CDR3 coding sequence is TGTGCCAGCAGTTTTTACGGGGGGAACACTGAAGCTTTCTTT. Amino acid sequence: CASSFYGGNTEAFF.